This paragraph covers one T cell receptor beta chain sequence. RNA was extracted with the RNeasy kit, and a quantity of roughly 0.45 to 1 ug was reverse transcribed using random hexamers. Amplification of TCR beta CDR3 used immunoSEQ multiplex PCR across 54 Vbeta and 13 Jbeta. One entry per CDR3 protein, called by TCRdb with MiXCR from the immunoSEQ multiplex PCR reads. Among about 94,000 distinct CDR3 sequences listed, 85% to 95% were seen once. Germline assignment: CDR1 MNHNS and CDR2 SASEGT. The CDR3 length is 15 residues. V was clipped by 3 bases and J by 5 bases, with 11 bases between them. This record belongs to a study of CD8 T cells in Susac syndrome. TCR beta sequencing covered blood CD8+ and CD4+ T cells.

The source is a human donor with Susac syndrome. The chain has TRBV6-1 and TRBJ1-6; D unclear. Sequenced sample: CD4+ T cells from PBMCs. The CDR3 DNA is TGTGCCAGCAGTGACCTTGACGGTGATAATTCACCCCTCCACTTT. This sequence encodes CASSDLDGDNSPLHF.